This TCR beta chain was documented in a study of a mutant IDH1 vaccine in newly diagnosed glioma. About the research overall: Patients' prior therapy spanned radiotherapy, temozolomide, or both; most underwent both.

This CDR3 region has 15 residues. Germline V lookup: CDR1 MNHNY, CDR2 SVGAGI (reference sequence). V was cut by 0 bases and J by 1 base, with 7 bases left in between. Time point given: week 5, during vaccination. Each dose delivered 300 ug of mutant IDH1 20-mer peptide subcutaneously with imiquimod. A note on this clone: Its antigen is currently unknown. In the same sample, other DNA sequences code for this CDR3.

Clones were sequenced by immunoSEQ multiplex PCR, and TCRdb holds only the in-frame ones, with some missing. The table lists just under 80,000 clones, 91% of them singletons. The TCR was taken from a woman aged 45-65 years with glioma. This sequence joins TRBV6-6 and TRBJ1-5; tentative D call: TRBD1 (6 bases). The material sequenced was PBMCs, taken from a glioma patient whose treatment included an IDH1 peptide vaccine. CDR3 loop: CASSYSGGSNQPQHF. DNA of the CDR3: TGTGCCAGCAGTTACTCGGGGGGCAGCAATCAGCCCCAGCATTTT.